This is a list of T cell receptor beta chains from one sample in a study of T-cell memory formation after mild COVID-19. Each CDR3 protein gets one entry after TCRdb re-called the 5' RACE reads with MiXCR. The sample shows 530,000 or so distinct CDR3 sequences, roughly 17% of them seen only once. Specimen: PBMCs or a T cell subset sorted from them (not recorded which). The receptors derive from an adult woman who had mild COVID-19 (a few samples of this study predate the infection). Cell type and time point are not known. The CDR3 runs from the conserved cysteine through the conserved F or W. A D gene is named only where the DNA matches it firmly. Clone sizes are given selectively: once, few, many, or a class where the clone is expanded.

J gene | clone size | D gene | V gene | CDR3 protein | CDR3 DNA
TRBJ2-2 | . | . | TRBV12-3/TRBV12-4 | CATLKWKTGELFF | TGTGCCACCCTCAAGTGGAAAACCGGGGAGCTGTTTTTT
TRBJ2-2 | many | TRBD1 | TRBV4-1 | CASSQALVQGSFTGELFF | TGCGCCAGCAGCCAAGCACTTGTACAGGGGTCCTTCACCGGGGAGCTGTTTTTT
TRBJ2-7 | . | . | TRBV12-5 | CASGLGTAPYEQYF | TGTGCTAGTGGTTTGGGGACGGCCCCCTACGAGCAGTACTTC
TRBJ2-1 | . | . | TRBV5-1 | CASSTTTGTFTYNEQFF | TGCGCCAGCAGCACGACTACCGGGACATTCACCTACAATGAGCAGTTCTTC
TRBJ2-1 | . | TRBD2 | TRBV2 | CASSEHFWTSGDNEQFF | TGTGCCAGCAGTGAACATTTCTGGACTAGCGGCGACAATGAGCAGTTCTTC
TRBJ1-5 | . | . | TRBV7-8 | CASNSQGRIGGLNQPQHF | TGTGCCAGCAACTCCCAAGGGAGGATAGGGGGGTTGAATCAGCCCCAGCATTTT
TRBJ1-2 | . | TRBD1 | TRBV5-1 | CASSKGQPNYGYTF | TGCGCCAGCAGCAAGGGACAGCCTAACTATGGCTACACCTTC
TRBJ2-7 | few | . | TRBV7-8 | CASSLGPGESYEQYF | TGTGCCAGCAGCTTAGGGCCAGGGGAGAGCTACGAGCAGTACTTC
TRBJ2-5 | . | . | TRBV4-3 | CASSQGGQTRETQYF | TGCGCCAGCAGCCAAGGAGGACAGACCAGGGAGACCCAGTACTTC
TRBJ1-2 | few | . | TRBV7-9 | CASSSGTQGVPGYTF | TGTGCCAGCAGCTCCGGGACACAAGGGGTACCTGGCTACACCTTC
TRBJ1-6 | . | . | TRBV9 | CASSVVVSRRAAFLSPLHF | TGTGCCAGCAGCGTAGTAGTTTCCCGACGGGCTGCCTTTCTCTCACCCCTCCACTTT
TRBJ2-1 | . | . | TRBV27 | CASSREHPGLANEQFF | TGTGCCAGCAGTCGAGAGCATCCAGGATTGGCCAATGAGCAGTTCTTC
TRBJ2-2 | . | . | TRBV24-1 | CATSDLNRRYTNTGELFF | TGTGCCACCAGTGATTTGAACAGGCGCTATACGAACACCGGGGAGCTGTTTTTT
TRBJ1-5 | once | . | TRBV7-9 | CASSDGVEPQHF | TGTGCCAGCAGCGACGGGGTAGAGCCCCAGCATTTT
TRBJ2-3 | few | TRBD2 | TRBV11-2 | CASSLELVGGTTSTDTQYF | TGTGCCAGCAGCTTAGAATTAGTCGGGGGGACGACTAGCACAGATACGCAGTATTTT
TRBJ2-2 | . | . | TRBV30 | CAWSGLISTGELFF | TGTGCCTGGAGTGGGCTTATCAGCACCGGGGAGCTGTTTTTT
TRBJ1-2 | . | . | TRBV3-1 | CASSPTGTPKGGYTF | TGTGCCAGCAGTCCGACGGGGACTCCTAAGGGCGGCTACACCTTC
TRBJ1-5 | . | . | TRBV12-3/TRBV12-4 | CASSLKSGFGNQPQHF | TGTGCCAGCAGTTTAAAATCGGGGTTTGGCAATCAGCCCCAGCATTTT
TRBJ1-4 | . | TRBD1 | TRBV18 | CASSGQANEKLFF | TGTGCCAGCTCGGGACAGGCTAATGAAAAACTGTTTTTT
TRBJ1-3 | . | TRBD1 | TRBV18 | CASSPWDRASGNTIYF | TGTGCCAGCTCACCGTGGGACAGGGCCTCTGGAAACACCATATATTTT
TRBJ1-1 | . | . | TRBV6-4 | CASSDPGQTTEAFF | TGTGCCAGCAGTGACCCCGGACAGACCACTGAAGCTTTCTTT
TRBJ2-3 | . | TRBD2 | TRBV9 | CASSAMLAGVADTQYF | TGTGCCAGCAGCGCAATGCTAGCGGGAGTTGCAGATACGCAGTATTTT
TRBJ2-3 | few | TRBD2 | TRBV29-1 | CSAQRETQYF | TGCAGCGCCCAGCGGGAGACGCAGTATTTT
TRBJ2-3 | . | . | TRBV2 | CASSGFSRNTQYF | TGTGCCAGCAGCGGGTTTTCAAGAAATACGCAGTATTTT
TRBJ2-7 | few | TRBD1 | TRBV27 | CASSFGTGGNYEQYF | TGTGCCAGCAGTTTTGGGACAGGGGGGAACTACGAGCAGTACTTC
TRBJ1-2 | few | TRBD1 | TRBV4-1 | CASSQGQVNYGYTF | TGCGCCAGCAGCCAGGGACAGGTTAACTATGGCTACACCTTC
TRBJ2-7 | few | TRBD2 | TRBV7-2 | CASSLAQRLAGVHEQYF | TGTGCCAGCAGCTTAGCTCAGAGGCTAGCGGGAGTCCACGAGCAGTACTTC
TRBJ2-7 | few | . | TRBV7-2 | CASSFGDTSYEQYF | TGTGCCAGCAGCTTTGGGGACACTTCCTACGAGCAGTACTTC
TRBJ1-1 | . | . | TRBV29-1 | CSVAGSSEAFF | TGCAGCGTTGCCGGGTCTTCTGAAGCTTTCTTT
TRBJ2-5 | many | . | TRBV5-5 | CASSLDGGLQETQYF | TGTGCCAGCAGCTTGGATGGGGGGCTGCAAGAGACCCAGTACTTC
TRBJ2-7 | . | . | TRBV9 | CASSGAGTMSYEQYF | TGTGCCAGCAGCGGGGCAGGCACCATGTCCTACGAGCAGTACTTC
TRBJ2-1 | . | TRBD2 | TRBV7-8 | CASSFGLAGGHSYNEQFF | TGTGCCAGCAGCTTTGGGCTAGCGGGGGGGCACTCCTACAATGAGCAGTTCTTC
TRBJ2-2 | . | TRBD1 | TRBV7-9 | CASSPGTGGSAGELFF | TGTGCCAGCAGCCCCGGGACAGGGGGCAGCGCCGGGGAGCTGTTTTTT
TRBJ2-5 | . | TRBD2 | TRBV5-5 | CASSSGLAGVETQYF | TGTGCCAGCAGCTCGGGACTAGCGGGGGTGGAGACCCAGTACTTC
TRBJ2-7 | . | . | TRBV18 | CASSPWRDQNEQYF | TGTGCCAGCTCACCATGGAGGGACCAAAACGAGCAGTACTTC
TRBJ1-4 | few | . | TRBV2 | CASSEKGMGNEKLFF | TGTGCCAGCAGTGAAAAGGGGATGGGTAATGAAAAACTGTTTTTT
TRBJ1-1 | few | TRBD1 | TRBV12-3/TRBV12-4 | CASSWTGGVITEAFF | TGTGCCAGCAGTTGGACAGGGGGCGTAATCACTGAAGCTTTCTTT
TRBJ2-1 | few | TRBD1 | TRBV6-5 | CASSFTGGAGNEQFF | TGTGCCAGCAGTTTTACAGGGGGCGCCGGCAATGAGCAGTTCTTC
TRBJ2-3 | few | . | TRBV14 | CASSGRRTDTQYF | TGTGCCAGCAGCGGCCGGCGCACAGATACGCAGTATTTT
TRBJ1-5 | few | TRBD1 | TRBV19 | CASRGTRDRPINQPQHF | TGTGCCAGTAGGGGGACGAGGGACAGGCCAATAAATCAGCCCCAGCATTTT
TRBJ2-5 | . | . | TRBV20-1 | CSARWSLEQETQYF | TGCAGTGCTAGATGGTCGTTGGAACAAGAGACCCAGTACTTC